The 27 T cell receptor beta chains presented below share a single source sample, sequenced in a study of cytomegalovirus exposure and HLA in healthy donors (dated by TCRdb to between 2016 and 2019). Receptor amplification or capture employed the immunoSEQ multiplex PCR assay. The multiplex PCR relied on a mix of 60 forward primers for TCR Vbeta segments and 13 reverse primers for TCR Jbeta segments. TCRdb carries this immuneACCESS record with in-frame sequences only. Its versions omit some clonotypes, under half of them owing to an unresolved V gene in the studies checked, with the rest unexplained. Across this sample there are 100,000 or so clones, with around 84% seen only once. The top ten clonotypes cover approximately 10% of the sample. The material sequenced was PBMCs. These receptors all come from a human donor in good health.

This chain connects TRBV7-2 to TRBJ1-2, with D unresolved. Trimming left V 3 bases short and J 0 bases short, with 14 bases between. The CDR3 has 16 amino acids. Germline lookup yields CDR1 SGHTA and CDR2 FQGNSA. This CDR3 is CASSFSATPTNYGYTF. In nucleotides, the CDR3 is TGTGCCAGCAGCTTTAGCGCAACGCCAACTAACTATGGCTACACCTTC. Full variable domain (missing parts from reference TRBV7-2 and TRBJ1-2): GAGVSQSPSNKVTEKGKDVELRCDPISGHTALYWYRQSLGQGLEFLIYFQGNSAPDKSGLPSDRFSAERTGGSVSTLTIQRTQQEDSAVYLCASSFSATPTNYGYTFGSGTRLTVV.

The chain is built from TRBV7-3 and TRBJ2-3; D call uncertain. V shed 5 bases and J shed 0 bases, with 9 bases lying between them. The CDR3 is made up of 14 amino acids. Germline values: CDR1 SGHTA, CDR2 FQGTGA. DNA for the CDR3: TGTGCCAGCAGCCCCTATTCTAGCACAGATACGCAGTATTTT. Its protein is CASSPYSSTDTQYF.

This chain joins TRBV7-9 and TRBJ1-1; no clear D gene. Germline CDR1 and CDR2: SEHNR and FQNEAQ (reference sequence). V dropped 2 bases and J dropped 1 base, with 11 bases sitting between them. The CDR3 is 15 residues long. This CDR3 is CASSLRGVRNTEAFF. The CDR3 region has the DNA TGTGCCAGCAGCTTACGCGGGGTGCGGAACACTGAAGCTTTCTTT.

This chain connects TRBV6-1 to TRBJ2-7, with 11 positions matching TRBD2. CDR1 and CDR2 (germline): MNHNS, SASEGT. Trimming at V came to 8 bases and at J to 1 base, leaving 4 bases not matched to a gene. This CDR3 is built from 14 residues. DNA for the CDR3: TGTGCCAGCGGGGGACTAGCGGCATCCTACGAGCAGTACTTC. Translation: CASGGLAASYEQYF.

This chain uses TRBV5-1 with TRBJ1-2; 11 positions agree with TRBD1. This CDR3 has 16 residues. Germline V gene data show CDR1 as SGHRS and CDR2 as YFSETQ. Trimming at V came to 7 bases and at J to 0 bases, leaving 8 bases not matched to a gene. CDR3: CASRQDRGLPNYGYTF. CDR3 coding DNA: TGCGCCAGCCGCCAGGACAGGGGGCTGCCTAACTATGGCTACACCTTC.

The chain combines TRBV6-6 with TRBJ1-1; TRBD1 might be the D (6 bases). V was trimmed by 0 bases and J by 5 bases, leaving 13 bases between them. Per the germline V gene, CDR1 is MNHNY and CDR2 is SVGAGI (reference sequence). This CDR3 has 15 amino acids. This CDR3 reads CASSYSPGAGTEAFF. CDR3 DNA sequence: TGTGCCAGCAGTTACTCCCCAGGGGCAGGGACTGAAGCTTTCTTT.

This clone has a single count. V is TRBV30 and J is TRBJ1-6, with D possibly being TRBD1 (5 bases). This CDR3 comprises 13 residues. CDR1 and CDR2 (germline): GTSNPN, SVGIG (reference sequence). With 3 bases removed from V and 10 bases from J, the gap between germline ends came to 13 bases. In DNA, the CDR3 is TGTGCCTGGAGGGGACTGACGAGGTCACCCCTCCACTTT. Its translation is CAWRGLTRSPLHF.

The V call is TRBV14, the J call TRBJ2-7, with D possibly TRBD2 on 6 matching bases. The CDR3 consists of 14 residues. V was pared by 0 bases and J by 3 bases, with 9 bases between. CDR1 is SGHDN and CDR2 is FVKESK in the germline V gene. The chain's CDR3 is CASSQEGGYYEQYF. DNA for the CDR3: TGTGCCAGCAGCCAAGAGGGGGGTTACTACGAGCAGTACTTC.

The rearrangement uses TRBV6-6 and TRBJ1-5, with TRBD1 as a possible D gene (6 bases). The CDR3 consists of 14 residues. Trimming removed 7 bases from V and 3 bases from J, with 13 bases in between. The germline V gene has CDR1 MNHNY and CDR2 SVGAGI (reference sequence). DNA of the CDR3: TGTGCCAGCACAGGACAGATTCCCAATCAGCCCCAGCATTTT. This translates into CASTGQIPNQPQHF.

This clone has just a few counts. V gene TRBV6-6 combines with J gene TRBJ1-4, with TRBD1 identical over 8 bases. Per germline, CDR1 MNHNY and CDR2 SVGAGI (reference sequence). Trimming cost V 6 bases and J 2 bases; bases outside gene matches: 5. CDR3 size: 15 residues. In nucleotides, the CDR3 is TGTGCCAGCAGACCAGGGGGCGCGACTAATGAAAAACTGTTTTTT. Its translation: CASRPGGATNEKLFF.

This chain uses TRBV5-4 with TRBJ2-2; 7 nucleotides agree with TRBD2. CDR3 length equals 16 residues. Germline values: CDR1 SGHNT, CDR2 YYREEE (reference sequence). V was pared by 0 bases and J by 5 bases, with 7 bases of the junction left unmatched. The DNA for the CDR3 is TGTGCCAGCAGCTTGGGGCTAGCGGCTCTAACCGGGGAGCTGTTTTTT. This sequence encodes CASSLGLAALTGELFF. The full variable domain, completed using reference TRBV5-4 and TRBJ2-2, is ETGVTQSPTHLIKTRGQQVTLRCSSQSGHNTVSWYQQALGQGPQFIFQYYREEENGRGNFPPRFSGLQFPNYSSELNVNALELDDSALYLCASSLGLAALTGELFFGEGSRLTVL.

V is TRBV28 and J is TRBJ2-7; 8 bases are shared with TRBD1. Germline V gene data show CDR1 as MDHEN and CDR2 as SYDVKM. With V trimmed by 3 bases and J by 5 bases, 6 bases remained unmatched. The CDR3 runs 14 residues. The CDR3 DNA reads TGTGCCAGCAGTTTTCACCCGACAGGGGACGAGCAGTACTTC. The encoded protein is CASSFHPTGDEQYF.

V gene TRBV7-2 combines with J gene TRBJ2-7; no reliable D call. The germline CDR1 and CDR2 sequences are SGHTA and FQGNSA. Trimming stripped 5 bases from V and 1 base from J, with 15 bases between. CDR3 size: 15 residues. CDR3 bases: TGTGCCAGCAGCAAAGACCGGAGTTATTCCTACGAGCAGTACTTC. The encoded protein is CASSKDRSYSYEQYF.

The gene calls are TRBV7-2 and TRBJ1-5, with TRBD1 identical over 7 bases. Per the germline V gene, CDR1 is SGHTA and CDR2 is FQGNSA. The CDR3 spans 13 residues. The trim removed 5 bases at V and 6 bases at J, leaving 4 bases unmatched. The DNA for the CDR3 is TGTGCCAGCAGCCCGGACAGGCCTCAGCCCCAGCATTTT. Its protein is CASSPDRPQPQHF.

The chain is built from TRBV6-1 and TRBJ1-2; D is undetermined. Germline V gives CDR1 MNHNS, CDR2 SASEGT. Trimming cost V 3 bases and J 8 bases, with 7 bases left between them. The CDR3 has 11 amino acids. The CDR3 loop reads CASSDGVGYTF. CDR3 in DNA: TGTGCCAGCAGTGACGGGGTCGGCTACACCTTC.

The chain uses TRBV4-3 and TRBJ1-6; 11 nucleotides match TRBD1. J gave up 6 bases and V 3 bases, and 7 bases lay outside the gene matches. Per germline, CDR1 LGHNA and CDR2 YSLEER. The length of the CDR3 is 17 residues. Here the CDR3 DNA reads TGCGCCAGCAGCCAGGACAGGGGGCGCGTGGGTAATTCACCCCTCCACTTT. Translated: CASSQDRGRVGNSPLHF.

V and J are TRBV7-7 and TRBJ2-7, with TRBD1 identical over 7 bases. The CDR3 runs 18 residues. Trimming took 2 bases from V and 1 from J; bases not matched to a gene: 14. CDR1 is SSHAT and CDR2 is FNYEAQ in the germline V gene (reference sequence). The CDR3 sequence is CASSLSSGAGTVSYEQYF. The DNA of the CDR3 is TGTGCCAGCAGCTTATCCTCTGGGGCCGGGACAGTATCCTACGAGCAGTACTTC.

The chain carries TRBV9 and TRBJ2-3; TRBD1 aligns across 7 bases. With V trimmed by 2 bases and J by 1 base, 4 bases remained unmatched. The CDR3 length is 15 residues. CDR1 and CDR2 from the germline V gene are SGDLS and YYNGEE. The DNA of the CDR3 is TGTGCCAGCAGCGTCGGACAGGCCCGCACAGATACGCAGTATTTT. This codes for CASSVGQARTDTQYF.

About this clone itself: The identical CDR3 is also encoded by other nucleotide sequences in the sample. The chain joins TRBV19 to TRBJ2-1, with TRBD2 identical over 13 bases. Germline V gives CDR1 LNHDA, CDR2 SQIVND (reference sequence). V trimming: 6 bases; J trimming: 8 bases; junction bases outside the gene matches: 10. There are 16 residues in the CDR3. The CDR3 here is CASSLSGLAGRYEQFF. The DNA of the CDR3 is TGTGCCAGTAGCCTCTCGGGACTAGCGGGGAGGTATGAGCAGTTCTTC.

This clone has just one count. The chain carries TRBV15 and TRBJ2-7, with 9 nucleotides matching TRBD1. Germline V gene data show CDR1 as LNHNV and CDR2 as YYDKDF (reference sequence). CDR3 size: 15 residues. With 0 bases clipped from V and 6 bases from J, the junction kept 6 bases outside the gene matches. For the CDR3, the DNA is TGTGCCACCAGCAGAGATCAACAGGGGGCCCGCGAGCAGTACTTC. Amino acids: CATSRDQQGAREQYF. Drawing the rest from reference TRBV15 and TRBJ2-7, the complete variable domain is DAMVIQNPRYQVTQFGKPVTLSCSQTLNHNVMYWYQQKSSQAPKLLFHYYDKDFNNEADTPDNFQSRRPNTSFCFLDIRSPGLGDTAMYLCATSRDQQGAREQYFGPGTRLTVT.

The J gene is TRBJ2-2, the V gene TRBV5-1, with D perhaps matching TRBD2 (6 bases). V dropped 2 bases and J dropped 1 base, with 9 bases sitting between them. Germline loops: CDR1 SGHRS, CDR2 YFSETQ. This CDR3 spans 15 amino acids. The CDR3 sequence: CASSFGGVNTGELFF. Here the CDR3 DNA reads TGCGCCAGCAGCTTCGGCGGGGTGAACACCGGGGAGCTGTTTTTT. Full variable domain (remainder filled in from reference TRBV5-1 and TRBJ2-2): KAGVTQTPRYLIKTRGQQVTLSCSPISGHRSVSWYQQTPGQGLQFLFEYFSETQRNKGNFPGRFSGRQFSNSRSEMNVSTLELGDSALYLCASSFGGVNTGELFFGEGSRLTVL.

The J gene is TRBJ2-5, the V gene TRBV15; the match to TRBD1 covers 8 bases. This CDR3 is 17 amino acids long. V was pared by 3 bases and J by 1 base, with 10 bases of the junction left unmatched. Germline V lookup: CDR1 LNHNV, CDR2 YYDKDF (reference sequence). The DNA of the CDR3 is TGTGCCACCAGCAGGGTTCAGGGGGCAAGGGGCCAAGAGACCCAGTACTTC. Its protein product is CATSRVQGARGQETQYF.

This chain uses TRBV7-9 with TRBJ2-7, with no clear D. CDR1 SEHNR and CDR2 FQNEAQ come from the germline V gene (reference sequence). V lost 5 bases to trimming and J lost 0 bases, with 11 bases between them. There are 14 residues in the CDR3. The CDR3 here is CASSRPLASYEQYF. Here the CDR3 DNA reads TGTGCCAGCAGCCGACCTTTAGCCTCCTACGAGCAGTACTTC.

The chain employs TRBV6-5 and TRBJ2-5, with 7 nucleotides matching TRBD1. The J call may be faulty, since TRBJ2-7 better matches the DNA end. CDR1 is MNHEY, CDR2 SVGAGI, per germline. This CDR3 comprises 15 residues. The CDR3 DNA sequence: TGTGCCAGCAGCCTACTGACAGGGAGCTCCTACGAGCAGTACTTC. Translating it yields CASSLLTGSSYEQYF.

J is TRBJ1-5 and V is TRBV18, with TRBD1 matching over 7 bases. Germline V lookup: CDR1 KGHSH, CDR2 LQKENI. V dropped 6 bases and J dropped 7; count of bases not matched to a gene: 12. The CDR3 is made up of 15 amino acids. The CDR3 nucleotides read TGTGCCAGCTCTCTTTCTCCGGACAGGAAGCAGCCCCAGCATTTT. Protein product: CASSLSPDRKQPQHF.

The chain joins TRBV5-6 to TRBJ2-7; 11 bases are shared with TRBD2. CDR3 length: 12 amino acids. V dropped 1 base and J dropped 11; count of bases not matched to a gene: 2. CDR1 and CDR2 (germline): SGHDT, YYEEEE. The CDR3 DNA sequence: TGTGCCAGCAGCTTGACTAGCGGGAGTAAGTACTTC. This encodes CASSLTSGSKYF.

The CDR3 spells CASSEADRGGYTF. DNA of the CDR3: TGTGCCAGCAGTGAAGCGGACAGGGGAGGCTACACCTTC. V usage is TRBV2 and J usage is TRBJ1-2; 9 bases line up with TRBD1. The CDR3 consists of 13 residues. The V segment lost 0 bases and the J segment 8 bases; nucleotides outside the gene matches: 1. CDR1 and CDR2 (germline): SNHLY, FYNNEI.